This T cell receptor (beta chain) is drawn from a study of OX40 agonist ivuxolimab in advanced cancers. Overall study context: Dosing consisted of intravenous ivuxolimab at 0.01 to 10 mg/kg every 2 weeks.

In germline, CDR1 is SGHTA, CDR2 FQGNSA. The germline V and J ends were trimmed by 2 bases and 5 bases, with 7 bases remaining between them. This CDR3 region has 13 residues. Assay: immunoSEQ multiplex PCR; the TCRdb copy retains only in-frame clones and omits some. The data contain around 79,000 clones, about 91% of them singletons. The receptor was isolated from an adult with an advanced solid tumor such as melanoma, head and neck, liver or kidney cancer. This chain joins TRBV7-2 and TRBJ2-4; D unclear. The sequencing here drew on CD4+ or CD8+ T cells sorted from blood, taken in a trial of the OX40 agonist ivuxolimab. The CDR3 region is CASSLPPQNIQYF. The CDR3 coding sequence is TGTGCCAGCAGCTTACCCCCACAAAACATTCAGTACTTC.